The clone carrying this T cell receptor (beta chain) occurred a few times. Its target is unknown. Molecular barcoding with unique molecular identifiers was used for the TCRbeta library. From the PCR reads, TCRdb called clonotypes with MiXCR, one entry per CDR3 protein. In the table there are hundreds of thousands of distinct CDR3 sequences, 20% to 30% of which are singletons. These data belong to a study of T-cell reconstitution after alpha-beta-depleted transplantation in children. Study-level points and caveats: Among T cells one year after transplant, newly produced cells accounted for most counts and diversity.

Trimming cost V 3 bases and J 8 bases, with 12 bases left between them. From germline, CDR1 is DFQATT and CDR2 SNEGSKA (reference sequence). This CDR3 is built from 12 residues. The specimen was PBMCs, mostly from graft donor cells, collected 360 days after TCRalphabeta/CD19-depleted stem cell transplant. The V gene is TRBV20-1, the J gene TRBJ2-3; D unresolved. The sequence was collected from a female patient aged 2-15 years who had a stem cell transplant for congenital amegakaryocytic thrombocytopenia, so the T cells may come from the graft donor. As DNA, the CDR3 is TGCAGTGCTAGGGCCCTTAAGGTTACGCAGTATTTT. It codes for CSARALKVTQYF.